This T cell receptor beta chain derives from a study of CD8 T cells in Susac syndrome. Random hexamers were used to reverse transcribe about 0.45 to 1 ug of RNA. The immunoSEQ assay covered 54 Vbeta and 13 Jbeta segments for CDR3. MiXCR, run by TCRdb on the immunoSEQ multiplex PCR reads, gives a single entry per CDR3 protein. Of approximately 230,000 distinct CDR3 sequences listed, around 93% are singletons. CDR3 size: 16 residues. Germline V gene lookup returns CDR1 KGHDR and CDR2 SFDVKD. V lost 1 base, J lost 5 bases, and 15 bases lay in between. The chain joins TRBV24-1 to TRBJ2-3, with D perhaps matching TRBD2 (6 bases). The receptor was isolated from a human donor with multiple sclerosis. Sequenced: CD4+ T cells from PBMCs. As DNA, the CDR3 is TGTGCCACCAGTGATTTTACGAGCTGGCGGGAAGATACGCAGTATTTT. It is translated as CATSDFTSWREDTQYF.